The following is a TCR beta chain sequence with its context. CDR1 and CDR2 from the germline V gene are PRHDT and FYEKMQ (reference sequence). The CDR3 sequence is 16 residues long. Between the trimmed V and J ends, which lost 0 bases and 2 bases, there was a span of 13 bases. This record comes from a study of cytomegalovirus exposure and HLA in healthy donors. Data came from immunoSEQ multiplex PCR; TCRdb stores just in-frame clones and leaves some out. Of about 73,000 clones listed, over 90% are singletons. The receptor's source is a woman under 30 in good health and CMV-seropositive. The specimen was PBMCs. The V gene is TRBV13, the J gene TRBJ1-1; the D is unclear. In nucleotides, the CDR3 is TGTGCCAGCAGCTTAGGTCTCCCTAATCGAAACACTGAAGCTTTCTTT. It encodes CASSLGLPNRNTEAFF.